This TCR beta chain was recovered during a study of patients and donors after allogeneic stem cell transplantation. In this sample, this clonotype turned up many times. Via MiXCR, TCRdb re-called the RT-PCR reads, giving one row per CDR3 protein. The table has some 230,000 distinct CDR3 sequences, 14% seen once; the top ten hold around a tenth. Germline loops: CDR1 SGHRS, CDR2 YFSETQ. The CDR3 loop spans 15 amino acids. The ends lost 0 bases at V and 9 bases at J; junction bases unmatched: 5. The chain employs TRBV5-1 and TRBJ2-2; TRBD2 matches at 10 bases. The receptor comes from a human donor who was either an allogeneic HSCT recipient or a stem cell or donor lymphocyte infusion donor (not recorded which). It is not recorded whose cells these are; they may come from a transplant donor. The material sequenced was blood, either unsorted or a sorted T cell fraction (not recorded which). Here the CDR3 reads CASSLALAGIRELFF. The CDR3 nucleotides read TGCGCCAGCAGCTTGGCACTAGCGGGAATCAGGGAGCTGTTTTTT.